This T cell receptor beta chain was sequenced during a study of T-cell memory formation after mild COVID-19. Study in general: The two donors had largely donor-specific TCR clusters.

This CDR3 is built from 15 residues. V was pared by 5 bases and J by 3 bases, with 9 bases of the junction left unmatched. CDR1 and CDR2 from the germline V gene are SGHTA and FQGNSA. This clonotype has only a few counts. TCRdb processed the 5' RACE reads anew with MiXCR; each CDR3 protein has one entry. The data contain about 400,000 distinct CDR3 sequences, 20% to 25% of them singletons. The clonotype was recovered from an adult woman who had mild COVID-19 (a few samples of this study predate the infection). Cell type and time point are not known. The chain employs TRBV7-2 and TRBJ1-1; TRBD1 agrees at 7 bases. The sample consisted of PBMCs or a T cell subset sorted from them (not recorded which). DNA for the CDR3: TGTGCCAGCAGCCCCACAGGGGACGGGGACACTGAAGCTTTCTTT. Translated: CASSPTGDGDTEAFF.